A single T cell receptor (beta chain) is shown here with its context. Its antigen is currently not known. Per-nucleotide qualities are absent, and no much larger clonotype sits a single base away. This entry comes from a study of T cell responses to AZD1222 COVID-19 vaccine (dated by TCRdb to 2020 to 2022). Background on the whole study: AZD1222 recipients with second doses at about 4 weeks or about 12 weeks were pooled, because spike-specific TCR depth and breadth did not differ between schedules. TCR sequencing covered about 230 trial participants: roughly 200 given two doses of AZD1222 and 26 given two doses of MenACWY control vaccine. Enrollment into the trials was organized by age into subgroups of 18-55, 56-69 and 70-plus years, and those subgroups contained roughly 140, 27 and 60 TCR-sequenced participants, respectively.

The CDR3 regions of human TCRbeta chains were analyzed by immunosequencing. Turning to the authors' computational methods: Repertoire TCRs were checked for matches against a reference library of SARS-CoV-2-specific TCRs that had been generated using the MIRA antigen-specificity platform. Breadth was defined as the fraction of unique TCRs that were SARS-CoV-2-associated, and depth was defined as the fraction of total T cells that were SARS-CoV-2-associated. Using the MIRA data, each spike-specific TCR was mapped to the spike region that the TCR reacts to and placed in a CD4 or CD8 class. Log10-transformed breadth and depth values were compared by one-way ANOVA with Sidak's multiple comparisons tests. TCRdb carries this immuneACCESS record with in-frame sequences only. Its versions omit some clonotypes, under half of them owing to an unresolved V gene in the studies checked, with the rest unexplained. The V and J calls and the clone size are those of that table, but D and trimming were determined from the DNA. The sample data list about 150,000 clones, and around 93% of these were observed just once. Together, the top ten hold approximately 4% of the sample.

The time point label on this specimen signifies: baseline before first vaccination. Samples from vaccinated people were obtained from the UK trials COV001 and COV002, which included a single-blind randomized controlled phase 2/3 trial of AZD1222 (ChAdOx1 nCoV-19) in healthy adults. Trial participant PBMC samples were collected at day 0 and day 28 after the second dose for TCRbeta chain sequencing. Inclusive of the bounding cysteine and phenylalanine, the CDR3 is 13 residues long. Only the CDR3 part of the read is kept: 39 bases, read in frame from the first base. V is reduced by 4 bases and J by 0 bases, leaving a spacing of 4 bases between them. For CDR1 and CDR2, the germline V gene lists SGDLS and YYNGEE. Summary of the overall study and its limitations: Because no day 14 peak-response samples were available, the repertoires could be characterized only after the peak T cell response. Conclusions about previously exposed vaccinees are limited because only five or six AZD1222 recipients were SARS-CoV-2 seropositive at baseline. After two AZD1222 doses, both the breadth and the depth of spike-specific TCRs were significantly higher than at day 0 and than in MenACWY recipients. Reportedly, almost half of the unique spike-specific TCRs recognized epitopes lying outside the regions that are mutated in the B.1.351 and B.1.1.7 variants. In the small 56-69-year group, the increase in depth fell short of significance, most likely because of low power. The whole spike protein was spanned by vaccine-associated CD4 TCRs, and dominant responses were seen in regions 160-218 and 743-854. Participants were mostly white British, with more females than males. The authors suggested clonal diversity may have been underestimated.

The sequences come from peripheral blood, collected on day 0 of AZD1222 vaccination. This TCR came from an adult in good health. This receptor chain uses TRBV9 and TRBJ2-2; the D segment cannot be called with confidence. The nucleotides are TGTGCCAGCAGCACCTCGAACACCGGGGAGCTGTTTTTT. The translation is CASSTSNTGELFF.